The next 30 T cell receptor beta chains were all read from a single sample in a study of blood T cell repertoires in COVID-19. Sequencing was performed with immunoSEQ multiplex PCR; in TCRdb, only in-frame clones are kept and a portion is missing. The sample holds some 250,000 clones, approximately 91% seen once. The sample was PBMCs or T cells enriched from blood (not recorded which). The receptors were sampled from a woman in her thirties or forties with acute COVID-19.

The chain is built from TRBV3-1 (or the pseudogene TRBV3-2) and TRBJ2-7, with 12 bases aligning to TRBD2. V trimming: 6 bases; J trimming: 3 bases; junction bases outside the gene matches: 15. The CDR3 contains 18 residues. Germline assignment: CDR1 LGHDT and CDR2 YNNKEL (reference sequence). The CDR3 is CASRVPRTSGIMNYEQYF. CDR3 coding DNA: TGTGCCAGCAGGGTTCCCCGGACTAGCGGGATCATGAACTACGAGCAGTACTTC.

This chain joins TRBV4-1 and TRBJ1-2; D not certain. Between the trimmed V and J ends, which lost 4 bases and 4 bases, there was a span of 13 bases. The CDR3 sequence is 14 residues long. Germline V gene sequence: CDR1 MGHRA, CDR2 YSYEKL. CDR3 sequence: CASSPDPMSYGYTF. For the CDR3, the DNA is TGCGCCAGCAGCCCAGACCCCATGAGCTATGGCTACACCTTC.

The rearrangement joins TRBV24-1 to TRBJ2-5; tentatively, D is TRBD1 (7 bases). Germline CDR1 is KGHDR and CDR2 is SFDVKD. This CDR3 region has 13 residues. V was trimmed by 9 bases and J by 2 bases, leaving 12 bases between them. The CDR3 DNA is TGTGCCACCCAGGGGGGATTTCAAGAGACCCAGTACTTC. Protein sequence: CATQGGFQETQYF.

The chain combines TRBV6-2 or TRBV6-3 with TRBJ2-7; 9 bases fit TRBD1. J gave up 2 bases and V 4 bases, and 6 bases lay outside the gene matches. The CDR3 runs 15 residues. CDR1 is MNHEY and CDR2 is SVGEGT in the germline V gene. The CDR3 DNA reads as TGTGCCAGCAGTTCCCCCCGGGACAGGGCCTACGAGCAGTACTTC. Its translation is CASSSPRDRAYEQYF.

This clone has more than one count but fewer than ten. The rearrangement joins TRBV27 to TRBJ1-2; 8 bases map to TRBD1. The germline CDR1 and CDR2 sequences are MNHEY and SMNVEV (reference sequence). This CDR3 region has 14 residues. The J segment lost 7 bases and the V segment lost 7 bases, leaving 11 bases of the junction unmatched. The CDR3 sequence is CASTRTGRLRGYTF. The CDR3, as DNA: TGTGCCAGCACCAGGACAGGGCGCCTTCGTGGCTACACCTTC.

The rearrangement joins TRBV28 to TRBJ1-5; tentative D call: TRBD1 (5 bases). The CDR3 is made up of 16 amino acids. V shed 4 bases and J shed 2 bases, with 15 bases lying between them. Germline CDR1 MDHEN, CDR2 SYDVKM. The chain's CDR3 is CASSSPLGGGNQPQHF. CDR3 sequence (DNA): TGTGCCAGCAGTTCACCCCTGGGGGGAGGCAATCAGCCCCAGCATTTT. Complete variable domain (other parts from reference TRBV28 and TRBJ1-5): DVKVTQSSRYLVKRTGEKVFLECVQDMDHENMFWYRQDPGLGLRLIYFSYDVKMKEKGDIPEGYSVSREKKERFSLILESASTNQTSMYLCASSSPLGGGNQPQHFGDGTRLSIL.

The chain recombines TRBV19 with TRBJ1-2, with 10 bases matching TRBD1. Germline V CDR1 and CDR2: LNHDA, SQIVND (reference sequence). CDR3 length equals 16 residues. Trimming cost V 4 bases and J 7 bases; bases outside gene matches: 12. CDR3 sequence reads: CASSTRVGQGGGGYTF. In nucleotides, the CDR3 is TGTGCCAGTAGTACCCGCGTAGGACAGGGGGGTGGTGGCTACACCTTC. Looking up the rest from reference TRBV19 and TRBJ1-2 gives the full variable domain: DGGITQSPKYLFRKEGQNVTLSCEQNLNHDAMYWYRQDPGQGLRLIYYSQIVNDFQKGDIAEGYSVSREKKESFPLTVTSAQKNPTAFYLCASSTRVGQGGGGYTFGSGTRLTVV.

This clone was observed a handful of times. Written as DNA, the CDR3 is TGTGCCAGCAGGGCCTGGGGTACCCCGAGGGAGGGAGATACGCAGTATTTT. Translating it yields CASRAWGTPREGDTQYF. The genes are TRBV11-3 and TRBJ2-3; the match to TRBD2 covers 7 bases. The CDR3 spans 17 residues. The junction had 17 bases not matched to a gene; V was cut back by 6 bases and J by 5 bases. Per the germline V gene, CDR1 is SGHNT and CDR2 is YENEEA.

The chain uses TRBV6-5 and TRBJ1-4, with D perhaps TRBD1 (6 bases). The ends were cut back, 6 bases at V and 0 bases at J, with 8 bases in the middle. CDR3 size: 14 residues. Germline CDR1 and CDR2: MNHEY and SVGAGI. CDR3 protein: CASRRTATNEKLFF. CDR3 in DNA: TGTGCCAGCAGGCGGACAGCAACTAATGAAAAACTGTTTTTT.

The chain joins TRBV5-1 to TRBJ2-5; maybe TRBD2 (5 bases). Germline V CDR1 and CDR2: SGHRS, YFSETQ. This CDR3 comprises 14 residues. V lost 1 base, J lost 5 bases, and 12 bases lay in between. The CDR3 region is CASSLRGSLETQYF. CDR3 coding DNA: TGCGCCAGCAGCTTGCGAGGGAGTTTGGAGACCCAGTACTTC.

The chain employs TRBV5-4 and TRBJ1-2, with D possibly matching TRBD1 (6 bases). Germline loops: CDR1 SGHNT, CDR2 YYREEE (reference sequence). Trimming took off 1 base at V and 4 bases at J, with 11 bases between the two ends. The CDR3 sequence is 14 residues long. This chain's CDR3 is CASSLRQEIYGYTF. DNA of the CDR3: TGTGCCAGCAGCTTGCGACAGGAAATCTATGGCTACACCTTC.

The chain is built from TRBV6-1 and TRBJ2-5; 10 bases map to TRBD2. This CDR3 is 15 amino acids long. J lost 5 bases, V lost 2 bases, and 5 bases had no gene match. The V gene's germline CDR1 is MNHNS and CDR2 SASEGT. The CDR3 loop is CASSEMGLASETQYF. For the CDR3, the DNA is TGTGCCAGCAGTGAAATGGGACTAGCGTCGGAGACCCAGTACTTC.

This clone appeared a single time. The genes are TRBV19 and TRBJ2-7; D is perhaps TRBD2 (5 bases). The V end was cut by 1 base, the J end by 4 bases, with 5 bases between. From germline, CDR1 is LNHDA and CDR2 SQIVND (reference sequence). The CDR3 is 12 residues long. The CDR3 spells CASSIAGYEQYF. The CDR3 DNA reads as TGTGCCAGTAGTATAGCGGGATACGAGCAGTACTTC.

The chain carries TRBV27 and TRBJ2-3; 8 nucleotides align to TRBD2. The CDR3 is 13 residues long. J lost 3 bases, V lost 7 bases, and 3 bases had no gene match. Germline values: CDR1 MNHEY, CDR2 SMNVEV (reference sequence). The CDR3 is CASTRGGTDTQYF. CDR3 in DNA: TGTGCCAGCACCCGGGGGGGGACAGATACGCAGTATTTT.

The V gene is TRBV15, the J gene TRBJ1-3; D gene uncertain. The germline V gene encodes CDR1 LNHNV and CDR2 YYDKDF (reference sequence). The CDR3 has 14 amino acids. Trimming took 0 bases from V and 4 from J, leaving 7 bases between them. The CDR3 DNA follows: TGTGCCACCAGCAGAGATCCGAGCGGAAACACCATATATTTT. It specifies CATSRDPSGNTIYF.

The CDR3: CASSFAGHAGELFF. Written as DNA, the CDR3 is TGTGCCAGCAGCTTTGCAGGGCACGCCGGGGAGCTGTTTTTT. This chain links TRBV5-5 with TRBJ2-2, with a weak D call TRBD1 (5 bases). The V end was cut by 2 bases, the J end by 6 bases, with 11 bases between. Looked up from germline, CDR1 is SGHKS and CDR2 is YYEKEE (reference sequence). The length of the CDR3 is 14 residues.

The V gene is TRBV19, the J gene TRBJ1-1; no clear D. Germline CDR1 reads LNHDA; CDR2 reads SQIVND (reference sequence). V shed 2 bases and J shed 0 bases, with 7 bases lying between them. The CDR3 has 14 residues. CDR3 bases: TGTGCCAGTAGTATATACAGTATGAACACTGAAGCTTTCTTT. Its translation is CASSIYSMNTEAFF.

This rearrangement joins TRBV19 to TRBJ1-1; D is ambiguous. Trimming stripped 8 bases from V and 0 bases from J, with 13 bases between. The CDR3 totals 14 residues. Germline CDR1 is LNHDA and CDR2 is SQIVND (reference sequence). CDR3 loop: CASFDLRMNTEAFF. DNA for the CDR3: TGTGCCAGTTTCGACCTCAGGATGAACACTGAAGCTTTCTTT. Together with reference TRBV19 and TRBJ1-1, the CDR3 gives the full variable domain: DGGITQSPKYLFRKEGQNVTLSCEQNLNHDAMYWYRQDPGQGLRLIYYSQIVNDFQKGDIAEGYSVSREKKESFPLTVTSAQKNPTAFYLCASFDLRMNTEAFFGQGTRLTVV.

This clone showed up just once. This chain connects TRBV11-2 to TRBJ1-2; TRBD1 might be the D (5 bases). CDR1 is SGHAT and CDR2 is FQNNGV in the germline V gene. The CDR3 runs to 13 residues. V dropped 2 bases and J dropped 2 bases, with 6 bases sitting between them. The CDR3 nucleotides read TGTGCCAGCAGCTTATCAGGGAACTATGGCTACACCTTC. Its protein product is CASSLSGNYGYTF.

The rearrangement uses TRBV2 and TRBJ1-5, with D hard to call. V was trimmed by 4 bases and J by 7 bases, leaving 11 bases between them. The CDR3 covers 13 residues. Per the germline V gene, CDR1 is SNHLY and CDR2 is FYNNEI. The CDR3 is CASSVEFNQPQHF. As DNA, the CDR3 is TGTGCCAGCAGTGTGGAGTTTAACCAGCCCCAGCATTTT.

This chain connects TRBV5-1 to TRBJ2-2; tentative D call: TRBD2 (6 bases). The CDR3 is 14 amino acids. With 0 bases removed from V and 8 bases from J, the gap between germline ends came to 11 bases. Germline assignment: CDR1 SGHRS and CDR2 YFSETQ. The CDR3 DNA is TGCGCCAGCAGCTTGGCCACCGGAGGGGGGGAGCTGTTTTTT. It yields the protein CASSLATGGGELFF.

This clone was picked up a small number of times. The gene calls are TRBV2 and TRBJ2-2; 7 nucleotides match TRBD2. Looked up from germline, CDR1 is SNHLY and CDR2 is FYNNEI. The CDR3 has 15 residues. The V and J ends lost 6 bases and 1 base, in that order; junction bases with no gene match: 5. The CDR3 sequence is CASRPTSVNTGELFF. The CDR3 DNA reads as TGTGCCAGCAGGCCCACTAGCGTGAACACCGGGGAGCTGTTTTTT.

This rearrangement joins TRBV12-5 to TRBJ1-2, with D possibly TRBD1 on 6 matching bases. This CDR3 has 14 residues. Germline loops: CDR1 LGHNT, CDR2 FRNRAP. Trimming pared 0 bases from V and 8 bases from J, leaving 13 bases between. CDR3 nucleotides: TGTGCTAGTGGTTTGGTACAGGGCCACGACGGCTACACCTTC. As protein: CASGLVQGHDGYTF.

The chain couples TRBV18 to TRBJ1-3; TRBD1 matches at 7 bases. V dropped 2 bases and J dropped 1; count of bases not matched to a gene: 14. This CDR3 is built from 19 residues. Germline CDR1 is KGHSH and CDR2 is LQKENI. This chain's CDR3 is CASSPTGASTRGSGNTIYF. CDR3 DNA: TGTGCCAGCTCACCAACAGGGGCCAGCACCAGGGGATCTGGAAACACCATATATTTT.

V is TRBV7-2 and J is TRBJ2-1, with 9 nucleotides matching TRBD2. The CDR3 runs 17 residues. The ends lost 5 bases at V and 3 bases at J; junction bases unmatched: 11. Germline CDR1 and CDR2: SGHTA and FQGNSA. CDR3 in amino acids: CASSDGISGGYYNEQFF. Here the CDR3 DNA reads TGTGCCAGCAGCGACGGGATTAGCGGGGGATACTACAATGAGCAGTTCTTC.

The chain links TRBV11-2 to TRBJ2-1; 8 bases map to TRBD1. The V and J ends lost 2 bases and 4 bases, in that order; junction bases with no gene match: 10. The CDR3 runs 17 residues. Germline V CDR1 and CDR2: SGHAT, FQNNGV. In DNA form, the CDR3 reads TGTGCCAGCAGCTTAACTCGACAGGGGTCTAGGTACAATGAGCAGTTCTTC. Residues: CASSLTRQGSRYNEQFF.

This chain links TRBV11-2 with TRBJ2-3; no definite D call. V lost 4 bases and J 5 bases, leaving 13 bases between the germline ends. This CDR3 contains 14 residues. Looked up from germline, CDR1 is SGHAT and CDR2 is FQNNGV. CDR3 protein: CASSSAQLRDTQYF. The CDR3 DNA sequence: TGTGCCAGCAGCTCGGCGCAACTAAGAGATACGCAGTATTTT.

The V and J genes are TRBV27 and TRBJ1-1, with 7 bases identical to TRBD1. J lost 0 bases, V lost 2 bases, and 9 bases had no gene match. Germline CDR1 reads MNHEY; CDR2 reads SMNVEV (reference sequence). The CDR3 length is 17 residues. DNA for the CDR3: TGTGCCAGCAGTTTAAGACACTCGGACAGGCTGAACACTGAAGCTTTCTTT. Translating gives CASSLRHSDRLNTEAFF.

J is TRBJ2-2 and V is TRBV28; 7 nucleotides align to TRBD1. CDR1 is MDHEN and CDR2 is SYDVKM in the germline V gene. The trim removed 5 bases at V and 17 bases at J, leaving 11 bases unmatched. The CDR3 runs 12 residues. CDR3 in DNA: TGTGCCAGCAGTGGGCGACAGGGAAGGAACTTTTTT. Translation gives CASSGRQGRNFF.

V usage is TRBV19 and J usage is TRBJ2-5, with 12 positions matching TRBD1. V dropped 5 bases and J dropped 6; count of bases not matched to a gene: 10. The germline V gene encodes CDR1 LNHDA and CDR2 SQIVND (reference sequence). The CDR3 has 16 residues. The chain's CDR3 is CASSPGRDRGRKTQYF. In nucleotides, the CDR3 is TGTGCCAGTAGTCCGGGCCGGGACAGGGGGCGCAAGACCCAGTACTTC.